The 11 T cell receptor beta chains below come from one sample, sequenced in a study of cytomegalovirus exposure and HLA in healthy donors. PCR employed 60 Vbeta and 13 Jbeta primers. Measured with immunoSEQ multiplex PCR; TCRdb has only the in-frame clones, and not every one. The sample has about 140,000 clones; around 80% are singletons. Sample: PBMCs. The receptor set was obtained from a man aged 35 to 55 in good health and CMV-seronegative.

The chain couples TRBV7-9 to TRBJ2-5; 7 nucleotides align to TRBD1. The end of the DNA aligns better with TRBJ2-7, so the J call may be wrong. The germline CDR1 and CDR2 sequences are SEHNR and FQNEAQ (reference sequence). This CDR3 is 14 amino acids long. CDR3 sequence reads: CASSFQTGTDEQYF. In DNA form, the CDR3 reads TGTGCCAGCAGCTTTCAGACAGGGACCGACGAGCAGTACTTC.

The chain uses TRBV5-6 and TRBJ1-4; D possibly corresponds to TRBD1 (6 bases). The germline V gene encodes CDR1 SGHDT and CDR2 YYEEEE. Between the trimmed V and J ends, which lost 3 bases and 7 bases, there was a span of 16 bases. The CDR3 has 15 amino acids. The CDR3 region is CASSSTGVEGEKLFF. CDR3 sequence (DNA): TGTGCCAGCAGCTCGACAGGTGTAGAGGGTGAAAAACTGTTTTTT. Full variable domain (missing parts from reference TRBV5-6 and TRBJ1-4): DAGVTQSPTHLIKTRGQQVTLRCSPKSGHDTVSWYQQALGQGPQFIFQYYEEEERQRGNFPDRFSGHQFPNYSSELNVNALLLGDSALYLCASSSTGVEGEKLFFGSGTQLSVL.

The V gene is TRBV5-6, the J gene TRBJ2-7; 7 nucleotides line up with TRBD1. V gave up 0 bases and J gave up 4 bases; unmatched junction bases: 7. The CDR3 loop spans 15 amino acids. Germline CDR1 SGHDT, CDR2 YYEEEE. The CDR3 DNA follows: TGTGCCAGCAGCTTGGAACCCACAGGGGAATACGAGCAGTACTTC. This gives the protein CASSLEPTGEYEQYF.

The chain uses TRBV5-4 and TRBJ2-7; 13 bases agree with TRBD2. The CDR3 is 15 residues long. The J segment lost 2 bases and the V segment lost 3 bases, leaving 2 bases of the junction unmatched. Germline-derived CDR1 and CDR2 are SGHNT and YYREEE (reference sequence). The chain's CDR3 is CASSSLAGGPYEQYF. CDR3 coding DNA: TGTGCCAGCAGCTCACTAGCGGGGGGGCCCTACGAGCAGTACTTC.

The chain employs TRBV5-5 and TRBJ1-5; D not resolved. CDR1 is SGHKS, CDR2 YYEKEE, per germline (reference sequence). Trimming shortened V by 4 bases and J by 0 bases, and 14 bases separated the two germline ends. The CDR3 contains 16 residues. CDR3 region: CASSRSAGDSNQPQHF. The CDR3 DNA reads TGTGCCAGCAGCCGGTCCGCGGGAGATAGCAATCAGCCCCAGCATTTT.

Concerning this clone: An end of the junction differs from the germline gene, which may be a read error. The chain carries TRBV28 and TRBJ1-5, with 11 bases matching TRBD1. The germline V gene encodes CDR1 MDHEN and CDR2 SYDVKM. The CDR3 length is 14 residues. In DNA form, the CDR3 reads TGTGCCAGCAGTTTCGTGAGTGGAGGGGACAGGGGGAATTTT. Amino acids: CASSFVSGGDRGNF.

The CDR3 DNA reads TGTGCCAGCAGTGAGTTTACAGGGGCGACTACTGGTTATTCACCCCTCCACTTT. Translation gives CASSEFTGATTGYSPLHF. The rearrangement links TRBV6-1 to TRBJ1-6; 7 bases fit TRBD1. Trimming took 3 bases from V and 8 from J; bases not matched to a gene: 16. This CDR3 is 18 amino acids long. Per germline, CDR1 MNHNS and CDR2 SASEGT.

The V call is TRBV5-6, the J call TRBJ2-3; 8 bases align to TRBD2. CDR1 and CDR2 from the germline V gene are SGHDT and YYEEEE. V shed 3 bases, J shed 4 bases, and the junction held 7 bases outside the gene matches. The CDR3 length is 15 residues. The CDR3 nucleotides read TGTGCCAGCAGCTCCACGGGGGGGGCCTCAGATACGCAGTATTTT. The encoded protein is CASSSTGGASDTQYF. Supplemented by reference TRBV5-6 and TRBJ2-3, the full variable domain reads DAGVTQSPTHLIKTRGQQVTLRCSPKSGHDTVSWYQQALGQGPQFIFQYYEEEERQRGNFPDRFSGHQFPNYSSELNVNALLLGDSALYLCASSSTGGASDTQYFGPGTRLTVL.

The chain joins TRBV11-2 to TRBJ2-1, with 15 nucleotides matching TRBD2. V was clipped by 6 bases and J by 9 bases; unmatched bases: 9. The germline V gene has CDR1 SGHAT and CDR2 FQNNGV. CDR3 length: 16 residues. The CDR3 DNA follows: TGTGCCAGCAGTTACCGGACTAGCGGGGGGGCATTTGAGCAGTTCTTC. Translated: CASSYRTSGGAFEQFF.

This clone has more than one count but fewer than ten. The J gene is TRBJ1-1, the V gene TRBV7-9; D is perhaps TRBD1 (5 bases). The CDR3 loop spans 11 amino acids. The V and J ends lost 5 bases and 9 bases respectively, with 10 bases between them. Germline V lookup: CDR1 SEHNR, CDR2 FQNEAQ (reference sequence). In DNA, the CDR3 is TGTGCCAGCAGCCCTCGGACACAAGCTTTCTTT. This encodes CASSPRTQAFF.

The J gene is TRBJ2-1, the V gene TRBV5-4; 8 nucleotides line up with TRBD1. The CDR3 spans 16 residues. Germline CDR1 is SGHNT and CDR2 is YYREEE (reference sequence). Trimming at V came to 4 bases and at J to 1 base, leaving 7 bases not matched to a gene. Here the CDR3 reads CASSRPQGASYNEQFF. For the CDR3, the DNA is TGTGCCAGCAGCCGTCCGCAGGGGGCTTCCTACAATGAGCAGTTCTTC. The variable domain in full, with the rest retrieved from reference TRBV5-4 and TRBJ2-1, is ETGVTQSPTHLIKTRGQQVTLRCSSQSGHNTVSWYQQALGQGPQFIFQYYREEENGRGNFPPRFSGLQFPNYSSELNVNALELDDSALYLCASSRPQGASYNEQFFGPGTRLTVL.